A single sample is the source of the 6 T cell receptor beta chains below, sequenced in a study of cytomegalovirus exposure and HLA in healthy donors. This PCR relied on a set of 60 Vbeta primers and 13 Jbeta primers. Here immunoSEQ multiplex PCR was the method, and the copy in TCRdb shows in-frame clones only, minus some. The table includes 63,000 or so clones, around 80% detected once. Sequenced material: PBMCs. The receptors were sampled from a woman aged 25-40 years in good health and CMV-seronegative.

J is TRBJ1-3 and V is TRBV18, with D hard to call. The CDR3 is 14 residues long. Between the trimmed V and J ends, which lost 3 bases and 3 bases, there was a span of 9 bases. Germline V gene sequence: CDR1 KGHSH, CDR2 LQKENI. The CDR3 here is CASSPQADGNTIYF. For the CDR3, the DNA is TGTGCCAGCTCACCTCAGGCAGATGGAAACACCATATATTTT.

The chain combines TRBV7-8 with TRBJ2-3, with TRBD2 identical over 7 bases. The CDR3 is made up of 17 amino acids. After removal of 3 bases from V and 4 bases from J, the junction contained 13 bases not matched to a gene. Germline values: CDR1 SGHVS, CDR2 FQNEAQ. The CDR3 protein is CASSFGRSQGGADTQYF. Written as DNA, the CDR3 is TGTGCCAGCAGCTTCGGCCGGTCCCAGGGAGGGGCAGATACGCAGTATTTT.

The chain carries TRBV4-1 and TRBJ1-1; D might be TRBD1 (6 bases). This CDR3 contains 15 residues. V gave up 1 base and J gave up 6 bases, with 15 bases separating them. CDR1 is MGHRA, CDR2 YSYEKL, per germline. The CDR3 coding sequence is TGCGCCAGCAGCCAAGTAAACAGGGACCTGGCTGAAGCTTTCTTT. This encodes CASSQVNRDLAEAFF.

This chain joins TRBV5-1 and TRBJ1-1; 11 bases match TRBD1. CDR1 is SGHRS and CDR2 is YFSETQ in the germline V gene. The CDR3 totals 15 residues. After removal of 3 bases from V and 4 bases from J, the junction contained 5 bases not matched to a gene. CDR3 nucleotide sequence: TGCGCCAGCAGCTGGGGGGACAGGGGGGGCACTGAAGCTTTCTTT. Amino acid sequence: CASSWGDRGGTEAFF.

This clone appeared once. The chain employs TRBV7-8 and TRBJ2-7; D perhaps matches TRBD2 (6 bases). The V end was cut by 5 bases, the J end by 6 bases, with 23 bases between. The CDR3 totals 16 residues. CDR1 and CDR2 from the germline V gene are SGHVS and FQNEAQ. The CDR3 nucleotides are TGTGCCAGCAGCAAACTAGCATTTGGAGATTTGGCCGAGCAGTACGTC. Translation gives CASSKLAFGDLAEQYV.

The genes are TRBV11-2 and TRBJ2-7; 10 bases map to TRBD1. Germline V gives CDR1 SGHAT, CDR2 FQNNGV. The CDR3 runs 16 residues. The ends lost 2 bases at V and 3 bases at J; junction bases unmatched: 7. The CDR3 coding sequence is TGTGCCAGCAGCTTATCTAGGGACAGGGGCGGCTACGAGCAGTACTTC. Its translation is CASSLSRDRGGYEQYF.